These 32 T cell receptor beta chains were all obtained from the same sample, sequenced in a study of blood T cells in healthy people across ages (dated by TCRdb to the mid-2010s). Libraries were built with 5' RACE. Sequenced on an Illumina HiSeq 2500. A second PCR of about 7 to 12 cycles was run with a J-beta primer mix and a sample-barcoded 5' primer. TCRdb reanalyzed the raw reads on its own, using fastp at Q25 for trimming and MiXCR for clone calling, and kept in-frame beta chains. Rows matching on CDR3 protein sequence are summarized as one entry with the most common DNA and genes. The sample yields 800,000 to 950,000 distinct CDR3 sequences; roughly 43% were counted once. About an eighth of the sample is in the top ten clones. Sequenced sample: blood. The receptors come from a man younger than 40 in good health.

The CDR3 loop is CASSPGTGGLGYTF. DNA for the CDR3: TGTGCCAGCAGCCCAGGGACAGGGGGCCTTGGCTACACCTTC. This chain uses TRBV7-2 with TRBJ1-2; TRBD1 matches at 12 bases. This CDR3 contains 14 residues. V gave up 5 bases and J gave up 7 bases; unmatched junction bases: 5. Germline CDR1 is SGHTA and CDR2 is FQGNSA.

The DNA of the CDR3 is TGCAGCGCTGTGGACAGGGGTTTCCTCGAGCAGTACTTC. Its protein product is CSAVDRGFLEQYF. The rearrangement uses TRBV29-1 and TRBJ2-7; TRBD1 agrees at 9 bases. The CDR3 is 13 residues long. CDR1 SQVTM and CDR2 ANQGSEA come from the germline V gene. After removal of 7 bases from V and 6 bases from J, the junction contained 10 bases not matched to a gene.

The chain joins TRBV7-9 to TRBJ1-2; 9 nucleotides agree with TRBD1. Germline CDR1 reads SEHNR; CDR2 reads FQNEAQ (reference sequence). After removal of 4 bases from V and 4 bases from J, the junction contained 13 bases not matched to a gene. CDR3 size: 17 residues. The CDR3 protein is CASSSTTPGQGLYGYTF. The CDR3 DNA reads as TGTGCCAGCAGCTCCACAACTCCGGGACAGGGACTCTATGGCTACACCTTC.

The gene calls are TRBV20-1 and TRBJ1-2; D remains unclear. The germline V gene encodes CDR1 DFQATT and CDR2 SNEGSKA (reference sequence). The length of the CDR3 is 12 residues. Trimming stripped 7 bases from V and 4 bases from J, with 13 bases between. CDR3 bases: TGCAGTGTCGCAGGTTCGAGCTATGGCTACACCTTC. Encoded protein: CSVAGSSYGYTF.

A note on this clonotype: At one end, the junction sequence differs from germline, possibly due to a read error. The chain joins TRBV12-3 or TRBV12-4 to TRBJ1-2; a weak D match, TRBD1 (6 bases). The CDR3 totals 15 residues. CDR3 sequence: CASSLSQGSIGGHTF. For the CDR3, the DNA is TGTGCCAGCAGTTTGAGCCAGGGGTCGATAGGTGGCCACACCTTC.

J is TRBJ2-3 and V is TRBV12-3 or TRBV12-4; D gene ambiguous. The CDR3 is made up of 15 amino acids. Trimming left V 4 bases short and J 0 bases short, with 11 bases between. The CDR3 reads CASSSTVTSTDTQYF. CDR3 sequence (DNA): TGTGCCAGCAGTTCGACCGTAACTAGCACAGATACGCAGTATTTT.

This clonotype was detected only a few times. The chain carries TRBV7-2 and TRBJ1-1; no firm D call. This CDR3 region has 15 residues. Per the germline V gene, CDR1 is SGHTA and CDR2 is FQGNSA. Trimming cost V 1 base and J 4 bases, with 13 bases left between them. CDR3 in DNA: TGTGCCAGCAGCTTAGTTTCTCGACACCGCACTGAAGCTTTCTTT. This codes for CASSLVSRHRTEAFF.

This clonotype has a count of ten or more. CDR3 in amino acids: CSAREPGTAIHNEQFF. CDR3 nucleotide sequence: TGCAGTGCTAGAGAACCCGGGACCGCAATCCACAATGAGCAGTTCTTC. This rearrangement joins TRBV20-1 to TRBJ2-1; D may correspond to TRBD1 or TRBD2 (5 bases each). The V end was cut by 0 bases, the J end by 5 bases, with 17 bases between. In germline, CDR1 is DFQATT, CDR2 SNEGSKA (reference sequence). The CDR3 is made up of 16 amino acids.

CDR3 coding DNA: TGTGCCAGCAGCCAAGAGGATGTCTCCTACGAGCAGTACTTC. It encodes CASSQEDVSYEQYF. V and J are TRBV3-1 and TRBJ2-7; no clear D gene. Germline loops: CDR1 LGHDT, CDR2 YNNKEL (reference sequence). This CDR3 is built from 14 residues. Trimming shortened V by 0 bases and J by 0 bases, and 6 bases separated the two germline ends.

This clonotype was seen a handful of times. The chain combines TRBV6-1 with TRBJ2-1; tentatively, D is TRBD1 (6 bases). Trimming removed 10 bases from V and 2 bases from J, with 15 bases in between. The CDR3 runs to 14 residues. CDR1 and CDR2 from the germline V gene are MNHNS and SASEGT. The chain's CDR3 is CATITGFTYNEQFF. The CDR3 DNA follows: TGTGCCACCATTACAGGGTTTACCTACAATGAGCAGTTCTTC.

V and J are TRBV7-2 and TRBJ2-7, with 9 bases lining up with TRBD2. In germline, CDR1 is SGHTA, CDR2 FQGNSA. This CDR3 is 15 amino acids long. Unmatched junction bases numbered 10, after V lost 4 bases and J lost 6 bases. CDR3 amino acids: CASSWDGTSPLEQYF. CDR3 nucleotides: TGTGCCAGCAGCTGGGACGGGACTAGCCCCCTCGAGCAGTACTTC. Looking up the rest from reference TRBV7-2 and TRBJ2-7 gives the full variable domain: GAGVSQSPSNKVTEKGKDVELRCDPISGHTALYWYRQSLGQGLEFLIYFQGNSAPDKSGLPSDRFSAERTGGSVSTLTIQRTQQEDSAVYLCASSWDGTSPLEQYFGPGTRLTVT.

This clonotype was observed a few times. The chain recombines TRBV6-1 with TRBJ2-4; D possibly uses TRBD1 or TRBD2 (6 bases each). There are 15 residues in the CDR3. The germline V and J ends were trimmed by 8 bases and 8 bases, with 22 bases remaining between them. Per germline, CDR1 MNHNS and CDR2 SASEGT. The CDR3 here is CASHTGTSRGDIQYF. CDR3 DNA sequence: TGTGCCAGCCACACAGGGACCTCGCGGGGAGACATTCAGTACTTC.

This clonotype was counted a few times. The chain joins TRBV27 to TRBJ1-2; possible D gene TRBD1, 6 bases. CDR1 is MNHEY, CDR2 SMNVEV, per germline (reference sequence). The CDR3 sequence is 15 residues long. Deletions cut 3 bases from V and 5 bases from J, with 16 bases between. CDR3 protein: CASSLVGGAAYGYTF. CDR3 in DNA: TGTGCCAGCAGTTTGGTTGGGGGGGCTGCGTATGGCTACACCTTC.

This chain uses TRBV7-8 with TRBJ2-3; a weak D match, TRBD1 (5 bases). Trimming took 5 bases from V and 2 from J, leaving 14 bases between them. Germline assignment: CDR1 SGHVS and CDR2 FQNEAQ. The CDR3 covers 15 residues. The CDR3 protein is CASSPWQGITDTQYF. For the CDR3, the DNA is TGTGCCAGCAGCCCCTGGCAGGGTATCACAGATACGCAGTATTTT.

The chain combines TRBV21-1 with TRBJ2-4; the tabulated D call, TRBD1, remains unverified against the DNA. Matching the DNA end better, TRBJ2-7 makes the J call doubtful. TRBV21-1 is tagged as a pseudogene. This CDR3 is 16 amino acids long. The CDR3 loop is CASSKGRDRCHYEQYF. The CDR3 nucleotides read TGTGCCAGCAGCAAGGGGAGGGACAGGTGCCATTACGAGCAGTACTTC.

The gene calls are TRBV4-3 and TRBJ2-3; no firm D call. The ends were cut back, 0 bases at V and 0 bases at J, with 10 bases in the middle. This CDR3 has 16 residues. The germline V gene has CDR1 LGHNA and CDR2 YSLEER. The CDR3 DNA reads TGCGCCAGCAGCCAAGACAGCTACCCCAGCACAGATACGCAGTATTTT. Translated, it gives CASSQDSYPSTDTQYF.

This clonotype was detected only a few times. The chain is built from TRBV7-8 and TRBJ2-2, with 8 bases matching TRBD1. The germline V gene has CDR1 SGHVS and CDR2 FQNEAQ. The CDR3 has 16 amino acids. Trimming removed 5 bases from V and 4 bases from J; junction bases left unmatched: 9. In DNA form, the CDR3 reads TGTGCCAGCAGCCCAAGCCAGGGGGCGAGCACCGGGGAGCTGTTTTTT. The encoded protein is CASSPSQGASTGELFF.

This clonotype was counted only a few times. The chain recombines TRBV6-2 or TRBV6-3 with TRBJ2-1; 7 nucleotides line up with TRBD1. The V and J ends lost 5 bases and 5 bases, in that order; junction bases with no gene match: 6. This CDR3 has 14 residues. Germline CDR1 is MNHEY and CDR2 is SVGEGT. The CDR3 reads CASSPNTGDNEQFF. The CDR3 coding sequence is TGTGCCAGCAGTCCAAACACAGGGGACAATGAGCAGTTCTTC.

This chain joins TRBV3-1 and TRBJ2-1, with 8 nucleotides matching TRBD1. Unmatched junction bases numbered 9, after V lost 7 bases and J lost 7 bases. Germline V gene lookup returns CDR1 LGHDT and CDR2 YNNKEL (reference sequence). The CDR3 is made up of 14 amino acids. This chain's CDR3 is CASNHGQGGNEQFF. As DNA, the CDR3 is TGTGCCAGCAACCATGGACAGGGTGGTAATGAGCAGTTCTTC.

This clonotype was detected only once. The chain employs TRBV10-2 and TRBJ1-4; 7 bases line up with TRBD1. CDR1 is WSHSY, CDR2 SAAADI, per germline. V lost 0 bases to trimming and J lost 3 bases; unmatched junction nucleotides: 4. The CDR3 has 16 amino acids. DNA of the CDR3: TGCGCCAGCAGTGAGTCAACCGGGACAGCTAATGAAAAACTGTTTTTT. Translation: CASSESTGTANEKLFF.

This clonotype was observed a few times. The rearrangement links TRBV3-1 to TRBJ1-2, with a weak D call TRBD1 (6 bases). The CDR3 covers 15 residues. Germline CDR1 LGHDT, CDR2 YNNKEL (reference sequence). V lost 0 bases to trimming and J lost 3 bases, with 11 bases between them. The CDR3 here is CASSQDSGGYYGYTF. CDR3 in DNA: TGTGCCAGCAGCCAAGATTCCGGGGGCTACTATGGCTACACCTTC.

This clonotype has just a few counts. The chain carries TRBV4-3 and TRBJ2-4; D is ambiguous. The last part of the DNA fits TRBJ2-7 better; the J call may be wrong. The CDR3 runs to 15 residues. CDR1 is LGHNA and CDR2 is YSLEER in the germline V gene. CDR3 region: CASSQERSQEYEQYF. The CDR3 bases are TGCGCCAGCAGCCAAGAGAGGTCCCAGGAGTACGAGCAGTACTTC.

The chain recombines TRBV6-5 with TRBJ2-1, with a tentative D call TRBD2 (5 bases). The J call is doubtful: the DNA matches TRBJ2-7 better. Germline V gene data show CDR1 as MNHEY and CDR2 as SVGAGI. CDR3 length equals 16 residues. This CDR3 reads CASSRELADPYNEQYF. In DNA, the CDR3 is TGTGCCAGCAGTAGGGAGTTGGCAGACCCATACAATGAGCAGTACTTC.

The chain employs TRBV2 and TRBJ2-7; D perhaps matches TRBD1 (5 bases). Germline assignment: CDR1 SNHLY and CDR2 FYNNEI. This CDR3 comprises 9 residues. V dropped 8 bases and J dropped 12 bases, with 11 bases sitting between them. CDR3 residues: CASGNQGYF. The CDR3 DNA is TGTGCCAGCGGAAACCAGGGGTACTTC. Full variable domain (outside the CDR3, taken from reference TRBV2 and TRBJ2-7): EPEVTQTPSHQVTQMGQEVILRCVPISNHLYFYWYRQILGQKVEFLVSFYNNEISEKSEIFDDQFSVERPDGSNFTLKIRSTKLEDSAMYFCASGNQGYFGPGTRLTVT.

The chain links TRBV6-4 to TRBJ2-7; D gene ambiguous. Germline CDR1 MRHNA, CDR2 SNTAGT. There are 14 residues in the CDR3. V was pared by 7 bases and J by 7 bases, with 20 bases between. This chain's CDR3 is CASTATTDRNEQYF. The CDR3 region has the DNA TGTGCCAGCACTGCGACAACCGATCGCAATGAGCAGTACTTC.

The chain is built from TRBV9 and TRBJ1-4, with 7 positions matching TRBD1. This CDR3 region has 15 residues. V lost 3 bases, J lost 7 bases, and 9 bases stayed unmatched. CDR1 and CDR2 (germline): SGDLS, YYNGEE. CDR3 coding DNA: TGTGCCAGCAGCGCCGAACAGGGGCAGGGTGAAAAACTGTTTTTT. This codes for CASSAEQGQGEKLFF.

The chain uses TRBV20-1 and TRBJ2-3; 12 bases map to TRBD2. Germline loops: CDR1 DFQATT, CDR2 SNEGSKA (reference sequence). This CDR3 comprises 18 residues. Trimming took 5 bases from V and 3 from J; bases not matched to a gene: 15. The CDR3: CSAPWTSGEASSTDTQYF. CDR3 sequence (DNA): TGCAGTGCTCCCTGGACTAGCGGGGAGGCGTCAAGTACAGATACGCAGTATTTT.

The V and J genes are TRBV5-1 and TRBJ1-1, with TRBD1 matching over 8 bases. V lost 4 bases and J lost 1; bases outside the gene matches: 6. The CDR3 is 15 amino acids. Germline V gives CDR1 SGHRS, CDR2 YFSETQ. CDR3 sequence reads: CASSLGDRTNTEAFF. In nucleotides, the CDR3 is TGCGCCAGCAGCCTGGGGGACAGGACGAACACTGAAGCTTTCTTT.

This chain links TRBV6-1 with TRBJ2-4, with 8 bases aligning to TRBD1. CDR1 and CDR2 from the germline V gene are MNHNS and SASEGT. The CDR3 covers 16 residues. Trimming at V came to 6 bases and at J to 5 bases, leaving 12 bases not matched to a gene. The chain's CDR3 is CASRAGGAGFQNIQYF. The CDR3 bases are TGTGCCAGCAGAGCAGGGGGCGCGGGTTTCCAAAACATTCAGTACTTC.

With respect to this clonotype: Given a much more abundant clone one base away, this may be a read error. CDR3 sequence reads: CASSQEEGTGNEKLFF. CDR3 DNA: TGTGCCAGCAGCCAAGAGGAGGGGACCGGTAATGAAAAACTGTTTTTT. The chain carries TRBV4-2 and TRBJ1-4, with TRBD1 as a possible D gene (5 bases). Trimming took 0 bases from V and 4 from J, leaving 12 bases between them. The CDR3 is made up of 16 amino acids. CDR1 and CDR2 (germline): LGHNA, YNFKEQ.

The genes are TRBV30 and TRBJ2-3; the D is unclear. Germline-derived CDR1 and CDR2 are GTSNPN and SVGIG (reference sequence). The V and J ends lost 1 base and 12 bases respectively, with 8 bases between them. The CDR3 is made up of 10 amino acids. CDR3 region: CAWSAKGQYF. The CDR3 nucleotides are TGTGCCTGGAGTGCAAAGGGCCAGTATTTT.

The CDR3 region is CASSLPGQAYRDTQYF. In nucleotides, the CDR3 is TGTGCCAGCAGCCTACCTGGACAGGCTTATCGGGATACGCAGTATTTT. V and J are TRBV12-3 or TRBV12-4 and TRBJ2-3; 7 nucleotides align to TRBD1. With 6 bases clipped from V and 6 bases from J, the junction kept 15 bases outside the gene matches. The length of the CDR3 is 16 residues.